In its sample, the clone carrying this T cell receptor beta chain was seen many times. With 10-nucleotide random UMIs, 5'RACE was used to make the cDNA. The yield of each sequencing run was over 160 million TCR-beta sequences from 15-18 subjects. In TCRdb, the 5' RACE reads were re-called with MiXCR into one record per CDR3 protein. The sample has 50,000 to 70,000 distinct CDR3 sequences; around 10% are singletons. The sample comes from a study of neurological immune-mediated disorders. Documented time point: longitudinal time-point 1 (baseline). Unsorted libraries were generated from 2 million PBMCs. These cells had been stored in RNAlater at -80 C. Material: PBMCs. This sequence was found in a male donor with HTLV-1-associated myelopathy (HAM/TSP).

CDR3: CASSPRTGSNTGELFF. The CDR3 DNA reads TGTGCCAGCAGCCCTCGGACAGGTTCGAACACCGGGGAGCTGTTTTTT. This rearrangement joins TRBV5-5 to TRBJ2-2; 7 bases agree with TRBD1. V lost 4 bases, J lost 0 bases, and 6 bases stayed unmatched. There are 16 residues in the CDR3. In germline, CDR1 is SGHKS, CDR2 YYEKEE (reference sequence).